This T cell receptor (beta chain) was observed in a study of cytomegalovirus exposure and HLA in healthy donors. The table came from immunoSEQ multiplex PCR; TCRdb's copy has only in-frame clones and leaves some out. The data hold about 56,000 clones, with around 94% observed a single time. The germline gives CDR1 SGDLS, CDR2 YYNGEE. The CDR3 spans 14 residues. The junction had 3 bases not matched to a gene; V was cut back by 3 bases and J by 1 base. The specimen was PBMCs. This sequence originates from a man between 18 and 35 years old in good health and CMV-seronegative. This rearrangement joins TRBV9 to TRBJ2-5; 7 positions agree with TRBD1. The chain's CDR3 is CASSGDRAQETQYF. CDR3 DNA sequence: TGTGCCAGCAGCGGCGACAGGGCCCAAGAGACCCAGTACTTC.